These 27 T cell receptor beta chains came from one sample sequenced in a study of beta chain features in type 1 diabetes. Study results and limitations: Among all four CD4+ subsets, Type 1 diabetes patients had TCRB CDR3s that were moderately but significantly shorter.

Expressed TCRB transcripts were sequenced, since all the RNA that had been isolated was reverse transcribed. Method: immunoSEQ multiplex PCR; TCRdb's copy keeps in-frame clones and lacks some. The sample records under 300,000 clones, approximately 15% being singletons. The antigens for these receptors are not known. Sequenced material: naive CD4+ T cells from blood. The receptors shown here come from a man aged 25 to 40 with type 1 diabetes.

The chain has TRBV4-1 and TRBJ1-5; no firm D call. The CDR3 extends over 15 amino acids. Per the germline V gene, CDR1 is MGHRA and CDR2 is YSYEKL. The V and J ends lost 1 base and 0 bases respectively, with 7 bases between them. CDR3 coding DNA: TGCGCCAGCAGCCAAGGGGAGATTAGCAATCAGCCCCAGCATTTT. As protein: CASSQGEISNQPQHF.

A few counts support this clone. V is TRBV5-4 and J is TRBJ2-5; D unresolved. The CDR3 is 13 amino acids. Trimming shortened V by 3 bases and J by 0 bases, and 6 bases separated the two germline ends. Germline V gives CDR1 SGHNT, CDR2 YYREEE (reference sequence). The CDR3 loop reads CASSSDNQETQYF. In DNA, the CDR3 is TGTGCCAGCAGCTCTGACAACCAAGAGACCCAGTACTTC.

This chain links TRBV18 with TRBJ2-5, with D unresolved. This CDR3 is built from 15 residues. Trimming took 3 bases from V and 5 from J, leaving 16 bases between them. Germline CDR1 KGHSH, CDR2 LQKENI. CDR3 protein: CASSPPPSSGETQYF. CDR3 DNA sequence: TGTGCCAGCTCACCCCCCCCTTCCTCGGGTGAGACCCAGTACTTC.

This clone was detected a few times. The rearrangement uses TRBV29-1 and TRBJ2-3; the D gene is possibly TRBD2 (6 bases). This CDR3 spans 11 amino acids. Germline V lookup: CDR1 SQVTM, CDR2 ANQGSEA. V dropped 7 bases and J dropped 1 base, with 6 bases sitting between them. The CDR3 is CSGGGTDTQYF. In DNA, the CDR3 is TGCAGCGGGGGGGGCACAGATACGCAGTATTTT.

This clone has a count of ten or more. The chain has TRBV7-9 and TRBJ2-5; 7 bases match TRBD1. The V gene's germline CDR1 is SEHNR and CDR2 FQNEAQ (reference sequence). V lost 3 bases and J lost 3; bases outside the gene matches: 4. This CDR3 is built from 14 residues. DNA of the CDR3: TGTGCCAGCAGCTTCGACAGGGTCGAAGAGACCCAGTACTTC. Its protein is CASSFDRVEETQYF.

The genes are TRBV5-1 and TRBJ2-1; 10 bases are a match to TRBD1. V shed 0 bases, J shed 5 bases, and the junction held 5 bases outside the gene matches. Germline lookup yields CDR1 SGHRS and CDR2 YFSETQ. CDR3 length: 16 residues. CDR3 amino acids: CASSLGPGQGNNEQFF. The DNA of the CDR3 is TGCGCCAGCAGCTTGGGGCCGGGACAGGGGAACAATGAGCAGTTCTTC.

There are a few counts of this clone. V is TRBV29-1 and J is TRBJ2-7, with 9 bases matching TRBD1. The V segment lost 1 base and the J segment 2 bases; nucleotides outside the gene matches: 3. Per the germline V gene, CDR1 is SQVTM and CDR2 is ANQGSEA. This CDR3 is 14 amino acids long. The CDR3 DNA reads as TGCAGCGTTGAAGGACAGGGGGGCACCTACGAGCAGTACTTC. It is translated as CSVEGQGGTYEQYF.

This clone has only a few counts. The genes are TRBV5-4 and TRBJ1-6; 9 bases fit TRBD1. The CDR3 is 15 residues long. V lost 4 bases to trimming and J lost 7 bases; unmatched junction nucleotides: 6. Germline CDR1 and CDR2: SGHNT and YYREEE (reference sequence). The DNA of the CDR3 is TGTGCCAGCAGCCCTGGGACAGGGAGAAATTCACCCCTCCACTTT. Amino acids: CASSPGTGRNSPLHF.

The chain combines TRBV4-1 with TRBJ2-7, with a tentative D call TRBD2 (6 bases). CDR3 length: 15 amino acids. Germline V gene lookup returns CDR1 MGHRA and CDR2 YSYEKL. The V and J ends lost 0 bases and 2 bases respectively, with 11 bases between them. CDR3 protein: CASSQEPGLAYEQYF. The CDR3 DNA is TGCGCCAGCAGCCAAGAACCGGGACTGGCCTACGAGCAGTACTTC.

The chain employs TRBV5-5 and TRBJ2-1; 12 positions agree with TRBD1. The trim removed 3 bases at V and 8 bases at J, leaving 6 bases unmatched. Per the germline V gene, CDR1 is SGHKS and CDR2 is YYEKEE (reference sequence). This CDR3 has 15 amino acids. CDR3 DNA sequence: TGTGCCAGCAGCTGGGACAGGGGGCGCGGGTATGAGCAGTTCTTC. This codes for CASSWDRGRGYEQFF.

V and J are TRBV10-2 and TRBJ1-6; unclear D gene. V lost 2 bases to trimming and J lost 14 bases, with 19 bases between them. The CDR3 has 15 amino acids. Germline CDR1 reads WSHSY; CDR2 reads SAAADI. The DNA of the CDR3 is TGCGCCAGCAGTGAGGAGGCAGCCATAACGTTAACCCTCCACTTT. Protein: CASSEEAAITLTLHF.

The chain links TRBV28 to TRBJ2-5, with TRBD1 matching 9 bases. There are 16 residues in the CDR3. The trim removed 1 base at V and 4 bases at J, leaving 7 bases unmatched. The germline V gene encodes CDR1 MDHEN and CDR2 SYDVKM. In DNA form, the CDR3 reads TGTGCCAGCAGTTTATCGGCGGGACAGGGAGGAGAGACCCAGTACTTC. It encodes CASSLSAGQGGETQYF.

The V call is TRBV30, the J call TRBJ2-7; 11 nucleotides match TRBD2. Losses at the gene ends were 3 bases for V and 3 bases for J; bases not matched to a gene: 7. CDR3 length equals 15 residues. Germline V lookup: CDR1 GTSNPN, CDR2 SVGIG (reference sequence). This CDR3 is CAWSLAGGLVYEQYF. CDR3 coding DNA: TGTGCCTGGAGCCTAGCGGGAGGCCTAGTCTACGAGCAGTACTTC.

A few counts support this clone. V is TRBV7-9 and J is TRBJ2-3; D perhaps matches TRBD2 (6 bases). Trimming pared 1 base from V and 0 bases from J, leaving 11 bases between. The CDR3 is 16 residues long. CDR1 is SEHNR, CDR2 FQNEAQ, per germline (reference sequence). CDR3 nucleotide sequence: TGTGCCAGCAGCTTAGTGGCGGGGTCTAGCACAGATACGCAGTATTTT. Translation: CASSLVAGSSTDTQYF.

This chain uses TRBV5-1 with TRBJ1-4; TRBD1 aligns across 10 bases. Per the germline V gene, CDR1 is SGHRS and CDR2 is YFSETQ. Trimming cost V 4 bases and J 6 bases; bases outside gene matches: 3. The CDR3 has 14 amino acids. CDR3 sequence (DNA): TGCGCCAGCAGCCTCGGGACAGGGGATGAAAAACTGTTTTTT. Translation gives CASSLGTGDEKLFF.

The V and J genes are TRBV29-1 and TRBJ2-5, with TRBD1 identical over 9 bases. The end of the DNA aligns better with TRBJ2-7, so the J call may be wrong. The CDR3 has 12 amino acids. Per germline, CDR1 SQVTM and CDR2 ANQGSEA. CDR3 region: CSVVGQGREQYF. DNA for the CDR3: TGCAGCGTTGTTGGACAGGGGCGCGAGCAGTACTTC.

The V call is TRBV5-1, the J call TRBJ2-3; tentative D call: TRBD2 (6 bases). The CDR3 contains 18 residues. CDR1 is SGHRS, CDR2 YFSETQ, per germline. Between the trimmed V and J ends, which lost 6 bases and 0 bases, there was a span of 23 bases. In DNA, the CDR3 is TGCGCCAGCACCTCGAAGAGTGGGAGGCAGTCTAGCACAGATACGCAGTATTTT. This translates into CASTSKSGRQSSTDTQYF. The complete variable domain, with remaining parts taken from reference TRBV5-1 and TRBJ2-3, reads KAGVTQTPRYLIKTRGQQVTLSCSPISGHRSVSWYQQTPGQGLQFLFEYFSETQRNKGNFPGRFSGRQFSNSRSEMNVSTLELGDSALYLCASTSKSGRQSSTDTQYFGPGTRLTVL.

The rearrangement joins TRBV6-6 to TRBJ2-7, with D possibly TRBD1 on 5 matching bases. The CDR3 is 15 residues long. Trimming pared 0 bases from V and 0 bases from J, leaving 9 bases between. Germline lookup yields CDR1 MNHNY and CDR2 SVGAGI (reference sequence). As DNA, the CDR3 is TGTGCCAGCAGTTACTCAACAGGTAGCTCCTACGAGCAGTACTTC. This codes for CASSYSTGSSYEQYF.

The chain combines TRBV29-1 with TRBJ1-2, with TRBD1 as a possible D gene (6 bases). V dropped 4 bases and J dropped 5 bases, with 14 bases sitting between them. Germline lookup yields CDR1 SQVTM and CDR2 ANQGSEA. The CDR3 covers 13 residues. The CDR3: CSVGTVRGYGYTF. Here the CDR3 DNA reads TGCAGCGTTGGGACAGTTAGAGGGTATGGCTACACCTTC.

The CDR3 spells CAISAKDSDGFF. For the CDR3, the DNA is TGTGCCATCAGTGCCAAAGACTCAGACGGGTTCTTC. The chain is built from TRBV10-3 and TRBJ2-1; D gene uncertain. The CDR3 is 12 amino acids. V shed 4 bases and J shed 15 bases, with 16 bases lying between them. CDR1 and CDR2 from the germline V gene are ENHRY and SYGVKD.

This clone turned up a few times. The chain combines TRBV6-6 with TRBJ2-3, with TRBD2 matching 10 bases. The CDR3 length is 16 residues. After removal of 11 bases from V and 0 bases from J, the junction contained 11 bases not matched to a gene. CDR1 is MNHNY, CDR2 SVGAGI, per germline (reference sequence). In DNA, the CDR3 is TGTGCCGCCCGGGCTAGCGGGAGAGTCAGCACAGATACGCAGTATTTT. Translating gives CAARASGRVSTDTQYF.

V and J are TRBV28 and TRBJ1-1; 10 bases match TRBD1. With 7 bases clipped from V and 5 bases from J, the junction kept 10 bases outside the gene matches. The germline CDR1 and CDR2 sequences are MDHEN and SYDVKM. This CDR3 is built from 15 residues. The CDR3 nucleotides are TGTGCCAGCACCCCGGGACAGGGGCCGGTAACTGAAGCTTTCTTT. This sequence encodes CASTPGQGPVTEAFF.

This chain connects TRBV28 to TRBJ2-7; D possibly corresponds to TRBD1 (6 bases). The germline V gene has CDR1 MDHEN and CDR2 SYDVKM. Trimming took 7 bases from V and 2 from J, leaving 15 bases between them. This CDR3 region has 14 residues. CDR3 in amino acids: CASIRGGEAYEQYF. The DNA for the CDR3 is TGTGCCAGCATTCGAGGGGGTGAAGCCTACGAGCAGTACTTC.

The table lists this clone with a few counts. The CDR3 loop is CASSLDRGGNTEAFF. The CDR3 bases are TGTGCCAGCAGCTTAGATCGCGGGGGAAACACTGAAGCTTTCTTT. This chain uses TRBV7-9 with TRBJ1-1, with D perhaps TRBD1 (5 bases). Trimming took off 1 base at V and 2 bases at J, with 11 bases between the two ends. The CDR3 spans 15 residues. Germline V gene sequence: CDR1 SEHNR, CDR2 FQNEAQ (reference sequence).

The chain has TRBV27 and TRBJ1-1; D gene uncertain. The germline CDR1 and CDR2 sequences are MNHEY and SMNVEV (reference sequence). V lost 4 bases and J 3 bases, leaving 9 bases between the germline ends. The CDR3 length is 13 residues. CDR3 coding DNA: TGTGCCAGCAGTTCTTTGCGGGACACTGAAGCTTTCTTT. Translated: CASSSLRDTEAFF.

CDR3 amino acids: CASSPTTGTSSYEQYF. The CDR3 coding sequence is TGCGCCAGCAGCCCGACCACCGGGACTAGCTCCTACGAGCAGTACTTC. The chain combines TRBV5-1 with TRBJ2-7; TRBD2 matches at 8 bases. V lost 4 bases and J lost 0; bases outside the gene matches: 9. The germline V gene has CDR1 SGHRS and CDR2 YFSETQ. The CDR3 has 16 residues.

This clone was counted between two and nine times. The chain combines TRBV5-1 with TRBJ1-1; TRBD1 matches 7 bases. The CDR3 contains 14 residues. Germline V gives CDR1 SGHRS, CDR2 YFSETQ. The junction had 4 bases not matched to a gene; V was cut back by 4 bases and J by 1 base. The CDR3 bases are TGCGCCAGCAGCCCGAGACAGGGGAACACTGAAGCTTTCTTT. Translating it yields CASSPRQGNTEAFF. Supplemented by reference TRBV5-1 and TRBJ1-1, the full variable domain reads KAGVTQTPRYLIKTRGQQVTLSCSPISGHRSVSWYQQTPGQGLQFLFEYFSETQRNKGNFPGRFSGRQFSNSRSEMNVSTLELGDSALYLCASSPRQGNTEAFFGQGTRLTVV.